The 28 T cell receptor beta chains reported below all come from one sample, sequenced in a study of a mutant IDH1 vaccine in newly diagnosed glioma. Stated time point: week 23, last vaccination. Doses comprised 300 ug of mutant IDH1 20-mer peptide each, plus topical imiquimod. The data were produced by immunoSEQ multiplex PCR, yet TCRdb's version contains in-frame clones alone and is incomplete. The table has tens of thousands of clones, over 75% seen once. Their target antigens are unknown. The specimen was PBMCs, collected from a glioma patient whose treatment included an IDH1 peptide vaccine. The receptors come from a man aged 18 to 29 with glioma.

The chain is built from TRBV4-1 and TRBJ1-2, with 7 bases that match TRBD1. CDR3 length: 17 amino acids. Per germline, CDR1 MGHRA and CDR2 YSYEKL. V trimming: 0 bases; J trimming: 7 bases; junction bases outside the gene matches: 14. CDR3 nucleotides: TGCGCCAGCAGCCAAGATGCTGGAGGGGGCAGAGGGGGTGGCTACACCTTC. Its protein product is CASSQDAGGGRGGGYTF.

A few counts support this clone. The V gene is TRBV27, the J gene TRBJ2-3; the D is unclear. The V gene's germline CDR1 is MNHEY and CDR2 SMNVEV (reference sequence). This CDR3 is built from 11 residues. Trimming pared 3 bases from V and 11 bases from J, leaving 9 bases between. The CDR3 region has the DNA TGTGCCAGCAGTTTTTACGGGCGGCAGTATTTT. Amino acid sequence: CASSFYGRQYF.

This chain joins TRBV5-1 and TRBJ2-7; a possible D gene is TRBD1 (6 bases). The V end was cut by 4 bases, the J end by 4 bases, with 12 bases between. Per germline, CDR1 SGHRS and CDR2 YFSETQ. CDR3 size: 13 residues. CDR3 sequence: CASSTGPDYEQYF. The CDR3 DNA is TGCGCCAGCAGCACAGGGCCCGATTACGAGCAGTACTTC.

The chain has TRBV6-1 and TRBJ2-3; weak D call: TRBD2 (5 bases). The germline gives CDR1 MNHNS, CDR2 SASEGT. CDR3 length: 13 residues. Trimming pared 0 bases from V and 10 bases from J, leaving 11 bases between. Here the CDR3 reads CASSEARASPQYF. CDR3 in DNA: TGTGCCAGCAGTGAAGCGCGGGCTAGCCCGCAGTATTTT.

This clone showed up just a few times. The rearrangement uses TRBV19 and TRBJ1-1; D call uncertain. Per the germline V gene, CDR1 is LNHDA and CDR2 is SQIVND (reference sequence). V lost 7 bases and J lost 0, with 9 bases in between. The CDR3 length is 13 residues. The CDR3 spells CASNHGMNTEAFF. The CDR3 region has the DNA TGTGCCAGTAATCACGGGATGAACACTGAAGCTTTCTTT.

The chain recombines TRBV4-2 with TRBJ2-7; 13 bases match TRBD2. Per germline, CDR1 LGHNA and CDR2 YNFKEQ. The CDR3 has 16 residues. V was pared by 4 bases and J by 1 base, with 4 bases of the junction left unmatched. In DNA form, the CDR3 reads TGTGCCAGCAGCCCCGGGACTAGCGGGAATTCCTACGAGCAGTACTTC. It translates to CASSPGTSGNSYEQYF.

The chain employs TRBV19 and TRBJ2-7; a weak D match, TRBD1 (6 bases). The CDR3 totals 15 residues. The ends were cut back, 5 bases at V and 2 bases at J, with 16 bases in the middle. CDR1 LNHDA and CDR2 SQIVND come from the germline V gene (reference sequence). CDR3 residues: CASSVGGHRAYEQYF. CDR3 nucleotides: TGTGCCAGTAGTGTTGGAGGACACAGGGCCTACGAGCAGTACTTC.

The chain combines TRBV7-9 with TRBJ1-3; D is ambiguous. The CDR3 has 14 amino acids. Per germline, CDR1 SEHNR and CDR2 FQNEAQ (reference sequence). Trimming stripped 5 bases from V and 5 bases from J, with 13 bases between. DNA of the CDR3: TGTGCCAGCAGCCAAATGGGCGGCCGAAACACCATATATTTT. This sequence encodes CASSQMGGRNTIYF.

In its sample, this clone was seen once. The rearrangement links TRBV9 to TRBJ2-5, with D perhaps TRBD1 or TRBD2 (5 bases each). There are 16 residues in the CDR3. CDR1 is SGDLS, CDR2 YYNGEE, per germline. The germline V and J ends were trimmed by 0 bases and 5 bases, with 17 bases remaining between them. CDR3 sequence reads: CASSVGDGPSRETQYF. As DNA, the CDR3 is TGTGCCAGCAGCGTAGGGGACGGACCAAGCAGGGAGACCCAGTACTTC.

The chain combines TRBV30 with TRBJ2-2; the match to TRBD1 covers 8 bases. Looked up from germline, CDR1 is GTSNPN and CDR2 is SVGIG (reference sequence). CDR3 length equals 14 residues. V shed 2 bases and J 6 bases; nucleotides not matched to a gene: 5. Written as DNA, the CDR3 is TGTGCCTGGAGTACAGGGGGATTTGCCGGGGAGCTGTTTTTT. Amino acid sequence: CAWSTGGFAGELFF.

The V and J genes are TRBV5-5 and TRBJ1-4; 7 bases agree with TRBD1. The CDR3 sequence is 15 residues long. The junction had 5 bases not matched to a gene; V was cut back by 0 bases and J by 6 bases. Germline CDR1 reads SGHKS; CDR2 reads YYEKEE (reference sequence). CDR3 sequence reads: CASSLGQGGYEKLFF. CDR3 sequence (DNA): TGTGCCAGCAGCTTGGGACAGGGTGGTTATGAAAAACTGTTTTTT.

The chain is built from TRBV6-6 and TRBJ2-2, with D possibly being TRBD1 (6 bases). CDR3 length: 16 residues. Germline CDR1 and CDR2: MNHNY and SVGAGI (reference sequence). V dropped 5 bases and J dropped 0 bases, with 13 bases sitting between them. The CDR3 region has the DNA TGTGCCAGCAGTCACCGGACAGCTTCGAACACCGGGGAGCTGTTTTTT. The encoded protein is CASSHRTASNTGELFF.

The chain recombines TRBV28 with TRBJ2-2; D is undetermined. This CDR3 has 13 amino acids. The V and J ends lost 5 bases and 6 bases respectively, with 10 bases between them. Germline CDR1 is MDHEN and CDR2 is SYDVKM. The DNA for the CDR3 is TGTGCCAGCAGTCCATCTCTAGCCGGGGAGCTGTTTTTT. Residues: CASSPSLAGELFF.

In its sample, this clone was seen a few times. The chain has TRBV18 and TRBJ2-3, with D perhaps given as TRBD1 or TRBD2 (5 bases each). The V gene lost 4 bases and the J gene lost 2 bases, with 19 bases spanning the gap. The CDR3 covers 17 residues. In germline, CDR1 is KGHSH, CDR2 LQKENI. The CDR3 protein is CASSLRPWGSYTDTQYF. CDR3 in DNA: TGTGCCAGCTCACTGAGACCATGGGGGTCCTACACAGATACGCAGTATTTT.

CDR3 amino acids: CASRGTLTDTQYF. In DNA form, the CDR3 reads TGTGCCAGTAGAGGGACACTCACAGATACGCAGTATTTT. The rearrangement joins TRBV19 to TRBJ2-3; tentatively, D is TRBD1 (6 bases). V was pared by 6 bases and J by 2 bases, with 9 bases between. Per germline, CDR1 LNHDA and CDR2 SQIVND (reference sequence). The CDR3 loop spans 13 amino acids.

The CDR3 coding sequence is TGTGCCAGCAGTGACGATAATGGACAGGGATTTGGGTGGGACTATGGCTACACCTTC. Amino acid sequence: CASSDDNGQGFGWDYGYTF. The J gene is TRBJ1-2, the V gene TRBV6-4; 8 bases are a match to TRBD1. V dropped 2 bases and J dropped 3; count of bases not matched to a gene: 17. The CDR3 runs to 19 residues. From germline, CDR1 is MRHNA and CDR2 SNTAGT.

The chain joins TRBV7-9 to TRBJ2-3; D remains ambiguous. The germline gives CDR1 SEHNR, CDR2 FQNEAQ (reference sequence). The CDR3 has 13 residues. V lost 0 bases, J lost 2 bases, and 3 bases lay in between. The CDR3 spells CASSLAFTDTQYF. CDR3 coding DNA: TGTGCCAGCAGCTTAGCCTTCACAGATACGCAGTATTTT. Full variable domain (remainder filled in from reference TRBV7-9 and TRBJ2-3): DTGVSQNPRHKITKRGQNVTFRCDPISEHNRLYWYRQTLGQGPEFLTYFQNEAQLEKSRLLSDRFSAERPKGSFSTLEIQRTEQGDSAMYLCASSLAFTDTQYFGPGTRLTVL.

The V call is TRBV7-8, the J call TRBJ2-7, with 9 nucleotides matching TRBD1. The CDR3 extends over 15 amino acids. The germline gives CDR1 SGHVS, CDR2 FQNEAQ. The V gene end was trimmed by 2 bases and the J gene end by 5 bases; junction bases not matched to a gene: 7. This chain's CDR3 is CASSLPGQGPDEQYF. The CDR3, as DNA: TGTGCCAGCAGCTTACCAGGACAGGGGCCCGACGAGCAGTACTTC.

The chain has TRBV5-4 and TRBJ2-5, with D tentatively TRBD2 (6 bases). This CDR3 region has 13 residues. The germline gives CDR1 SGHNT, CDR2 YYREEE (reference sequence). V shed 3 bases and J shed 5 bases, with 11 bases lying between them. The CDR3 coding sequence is TGTGCCAGCAGCTCCGGGACTTTCGAGACCCAGTACTTC. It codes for CASSSGTFETQYF.

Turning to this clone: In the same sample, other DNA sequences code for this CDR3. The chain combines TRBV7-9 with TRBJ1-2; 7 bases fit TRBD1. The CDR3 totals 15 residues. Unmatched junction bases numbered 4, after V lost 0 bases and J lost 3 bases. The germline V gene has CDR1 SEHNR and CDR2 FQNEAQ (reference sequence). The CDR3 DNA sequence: TGTGCCAGCAGCTTAGCTAGGCAGGGGGACTATGGCTACACCTTC. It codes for CASSLARQGDYGYTF.

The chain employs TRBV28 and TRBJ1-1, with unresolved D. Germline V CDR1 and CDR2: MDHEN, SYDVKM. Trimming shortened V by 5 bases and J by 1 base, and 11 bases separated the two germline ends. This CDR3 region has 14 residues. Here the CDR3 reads CASSLHRGNTEAFF. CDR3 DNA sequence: TGTGCCAGCAGTCTCCACCGGGGGAACACTGAAGCTTTCTTT.

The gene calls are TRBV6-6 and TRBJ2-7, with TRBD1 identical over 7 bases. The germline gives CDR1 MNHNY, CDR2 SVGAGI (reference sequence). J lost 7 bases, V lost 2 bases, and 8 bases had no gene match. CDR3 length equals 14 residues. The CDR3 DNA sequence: TGTGCCAGCAGTTACCGCGACAGGGTGGAGGAGCAGTACTTC. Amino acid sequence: CASSYRDRVEEQYF.

The CDR3 region is CASSLAFRGLNTEAFF. The DNA for the CDR3 is TGCGCCAGCAGCTTGGCCTTCCGGGGTTTGAACACTGAAGCTTTCTTT. The rearrangement uses TRBV5-1 and TRBJ1-1; unclear D gene. Germline CDR1 reads SGHRS; CDR2 reads YFSETQ. Trimming cost V 0 bases and J 0 bases, with 12 bases left between them. This CDR3 comprises 16 residues.

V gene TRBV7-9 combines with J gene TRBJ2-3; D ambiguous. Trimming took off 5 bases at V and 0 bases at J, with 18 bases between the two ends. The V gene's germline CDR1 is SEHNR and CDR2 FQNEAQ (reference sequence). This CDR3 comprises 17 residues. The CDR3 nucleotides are TGTGCCAGCAGCCTTCGGACCAGAGGCCCTAGCACAGATACGCAGTATTTT. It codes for CASSLRTRGPSTDTQYF.

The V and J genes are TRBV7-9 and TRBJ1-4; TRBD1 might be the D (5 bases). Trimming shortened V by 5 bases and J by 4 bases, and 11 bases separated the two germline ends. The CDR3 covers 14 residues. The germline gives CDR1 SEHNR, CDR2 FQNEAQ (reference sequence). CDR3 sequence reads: CASSADRLNEKLFF. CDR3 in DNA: TGTGCCAGCAGCGCCGACAGACTTAATGAAAAACTGTTTTTT.

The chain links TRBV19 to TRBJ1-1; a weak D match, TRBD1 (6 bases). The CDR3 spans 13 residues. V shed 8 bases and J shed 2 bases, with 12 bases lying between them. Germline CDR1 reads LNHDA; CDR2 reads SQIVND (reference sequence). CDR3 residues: CASATGPNTEAFF. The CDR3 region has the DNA TGTGCCAGTGCCACAGGGCCCAACACTGAAGCTTTCTTT.

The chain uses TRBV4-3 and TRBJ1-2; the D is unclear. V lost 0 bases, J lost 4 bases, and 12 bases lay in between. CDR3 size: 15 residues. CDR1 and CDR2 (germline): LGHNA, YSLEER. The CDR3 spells CASSQDLAGPYGYTF. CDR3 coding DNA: TGCGCCAGCAGCCAAGATTTGGCGGGCCCCTATGGCTACACCTTC.

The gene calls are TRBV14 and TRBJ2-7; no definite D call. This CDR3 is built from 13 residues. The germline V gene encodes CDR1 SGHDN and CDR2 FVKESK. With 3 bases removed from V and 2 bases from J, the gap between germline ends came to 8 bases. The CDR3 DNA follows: TGTGCCAGCAGCCACGGGTTCCCCTACGAGCAGTACTTC. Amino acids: CASSHGFPYEQYF. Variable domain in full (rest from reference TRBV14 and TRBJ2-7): EAGVTQFPSHSVIEKGQTVTLRCDPISGHDNLYWYRRVMGKEIKFLLHFVKESKQDESGMPNNRFLAERTGGTYSTLKVQPAELEDSGVYFCASSHGFPYEQYFGPGTRLTVT.